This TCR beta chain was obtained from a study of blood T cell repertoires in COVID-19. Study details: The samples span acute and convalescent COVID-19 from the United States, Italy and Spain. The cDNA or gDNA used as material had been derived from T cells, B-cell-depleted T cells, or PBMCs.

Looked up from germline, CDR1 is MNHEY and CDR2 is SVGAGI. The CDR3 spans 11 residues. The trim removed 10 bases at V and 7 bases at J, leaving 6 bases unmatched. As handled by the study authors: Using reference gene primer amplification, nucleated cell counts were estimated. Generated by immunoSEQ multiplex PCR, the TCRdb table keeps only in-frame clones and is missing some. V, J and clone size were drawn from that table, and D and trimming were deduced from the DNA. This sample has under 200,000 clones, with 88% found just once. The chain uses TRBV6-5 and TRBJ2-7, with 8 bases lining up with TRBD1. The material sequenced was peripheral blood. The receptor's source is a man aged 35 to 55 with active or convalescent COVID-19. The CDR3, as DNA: TGTGCCATCGGACAGGGCCAGGAGCAGTACTTC. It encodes CAIGQGQEQYF.